This T cell receptor beta chain was recovered during a study of blood T cell repertoires in COVID-19. Study background: Material from acute and convalescent COVID-19 was sourced from the United States, Italy and Spain. Sample material is recorded as cDNA or gDNA derived from T cells, B-cell-depleted T cells, or PBMCs.

Under the authors' procedure: How many nucleated cells were present was estimated from reference gene primer amplification. Method: immunoSEQ multiplex PCR; TCRdb's copy keeps in-frame clones and lacks some. V, J and clone size derive from that table, while D and trimming were established from the DNA sequence. The table lists over 350,000 clones, approximately 90% of them singletons. Germline V CDR1 and CDR2: SEHNR, FQNEAQ (reference sequence). The CDR3 loop spans 15 amino acids. V lost 4 bases to trimming and J lost 9 bases; unmatched junction nucleotides: 9. This receptor was obtained from a woman in her twenties or thirties with acute or convalescent COVID-19. Sequencing input: peripheral blood. V gene TRBV7-9 combines with J gene TRBJ1-6, with 7 bases matching TRBD1. CDR3 residues: CASSWGDSYLSPLHF. CDR3 bases: TGTGCCAGCAGCTGGGGGGACAGTTATCTTTCACCCCTCCACTTT.